Detailed here is one T cell receptor beta chain. The CDR3 end is not reached by the read, which stops 3 residues before it; the germline J gene fills it in. Assay: immunoSEQ multiplex PCR; the TCRdb copy retains only in-frame clones and omits some. The sample has 30,000 or so clones; the top ten hold 13% to 15%. This entry comes from a study of Tregs in tolerant kidney transplant recipients. V gave up 3 bases and J gave up 0 bases, with 9 bases separating them. Germline-derived CDR1 and CDR2 are SQVTM and ANQGSEA. This CDR3 has 15 residues. This sequence joins TRBV29-1 and TRBJ2-6; no clear D gene. The sequence was collected from a human donor who received a combined kidney and bone marrow transplant. The sample consisted of CD8+ T cells from blood, taken before the transplant. CDR3 residues: CSVEGDNSGANVLTF. CDR3 DNA (partial): TGCAGCGTTGAGGGTGACAACTCTGGGGCCAACGTC.